This TCR beta chain was identified in a study of control samples from healthy donors and cancer patients. The trim removed 0 bases at V and 0 bases at J, leaving 3 bases unmatched. CDR3 size: 16 residues. Germline-derived CDR1 and CDR2 are SGHAT and FQNNGV. Only in-frame clones appear in the TCRdb table, and some are missing; sequencing was by immunoSEQ multiplex PCR. The table shows 150,000 to 180,000 clones, with about 94% occurring only once. The rearrangement links TRBV11-2 to TRBJ2-7; 9 bases are a match to TRBD2. The clonotype originates from a man in his forties in good health. The sample comprised blood. The CDR3 is CASSLELAGSSYEQYF. The CDR3 coding sequence is TGTGCCAGCAGCTTAGAGCTAGCGGGGAGCTCCTACGAGCAGTACTTC. Full variable domain (remainder filled in from reference TRBV11-2 and TRBJ2-7): EAGVAQSPRYKIIEKRQSVAFWCNPISGHATLYWYQQILGQGPKLLIQFQNNGVVDDSQLPKDRFSAERLKGVDSTLKIQPAKLEDSAVYLCASSLELAGSSYEQYFGPGTRLTVT.